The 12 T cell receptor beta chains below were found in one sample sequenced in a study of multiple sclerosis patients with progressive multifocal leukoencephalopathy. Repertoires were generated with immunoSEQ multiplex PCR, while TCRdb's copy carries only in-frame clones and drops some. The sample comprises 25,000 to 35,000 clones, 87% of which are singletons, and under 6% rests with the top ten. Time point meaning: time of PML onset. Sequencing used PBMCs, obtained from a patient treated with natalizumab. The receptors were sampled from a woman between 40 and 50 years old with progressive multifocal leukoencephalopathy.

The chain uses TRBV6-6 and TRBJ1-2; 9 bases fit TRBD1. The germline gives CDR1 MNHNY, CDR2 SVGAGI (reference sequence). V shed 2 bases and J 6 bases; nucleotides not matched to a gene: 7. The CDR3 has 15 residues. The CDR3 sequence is CASSYRTGQGNGYTF. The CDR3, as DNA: TGTGCCAGCAGTTACCGTACGGGACAGGGAAATGGCTACACCTTC.

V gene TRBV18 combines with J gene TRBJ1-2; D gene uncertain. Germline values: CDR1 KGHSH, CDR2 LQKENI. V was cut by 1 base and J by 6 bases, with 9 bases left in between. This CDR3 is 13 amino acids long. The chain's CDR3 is CASSPLVPDGYTF. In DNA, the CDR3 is TGTGCCAGCTCACCACTTGTCCCTGATGGCTACACCTTC.

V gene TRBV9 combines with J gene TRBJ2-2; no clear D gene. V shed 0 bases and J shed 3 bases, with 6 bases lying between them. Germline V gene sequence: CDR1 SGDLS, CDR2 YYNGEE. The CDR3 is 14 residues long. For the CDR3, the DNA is TGTGCCAGCAGCGTAGAACAGTACACCGGGGAGCTGTTTTTT. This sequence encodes CASSVEQYTGELFF.

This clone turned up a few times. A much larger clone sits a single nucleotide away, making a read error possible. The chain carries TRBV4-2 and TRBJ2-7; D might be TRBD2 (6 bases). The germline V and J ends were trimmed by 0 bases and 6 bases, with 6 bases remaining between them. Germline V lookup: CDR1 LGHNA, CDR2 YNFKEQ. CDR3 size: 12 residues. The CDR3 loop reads CASSQEGGEQYF. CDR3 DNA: TGTGCCAGCAGCCAAGAGGGAGGCGAGCAGTACTTC.

CDR3 coding DNA: TGTGCCAGCAGCCAATCCCTTGAAAAACTGTTTTTT. It encodes CASSQSLEKLFF. The V and J genes are TRBV14 and TRBJ1-4; D unclear. Trimming took 2 bases from V and 7 from J, leaving 5 bases between them. Germline CDR1 reads SGHDN; CDR2 reads FVKESK. The CDR3 covers 12 residues.

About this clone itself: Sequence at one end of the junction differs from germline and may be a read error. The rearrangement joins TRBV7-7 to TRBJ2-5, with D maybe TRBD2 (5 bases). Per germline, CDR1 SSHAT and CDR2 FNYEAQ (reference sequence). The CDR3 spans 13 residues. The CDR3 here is CASSFGGQETQYF. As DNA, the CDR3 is TGTGCTAGCAGCTTCGGCGGGCAAGAGACCCAGTACTTC.

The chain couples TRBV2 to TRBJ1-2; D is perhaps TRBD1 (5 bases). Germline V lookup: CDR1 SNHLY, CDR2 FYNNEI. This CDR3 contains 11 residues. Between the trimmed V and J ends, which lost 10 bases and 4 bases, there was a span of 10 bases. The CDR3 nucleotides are TGTGCCACCTGGGGCTCCTATGGCTACACCTTC. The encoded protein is CATWGSYGYTF.

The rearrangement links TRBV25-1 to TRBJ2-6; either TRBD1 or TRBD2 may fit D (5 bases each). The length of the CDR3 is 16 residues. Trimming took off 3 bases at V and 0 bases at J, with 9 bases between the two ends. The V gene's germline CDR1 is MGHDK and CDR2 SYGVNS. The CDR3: CASSDWGYSGANVLTF. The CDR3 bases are TGTGCCAGCAGTGATTGGGGGTACTCTGGGGCCAACGTCCTGACTTTC.

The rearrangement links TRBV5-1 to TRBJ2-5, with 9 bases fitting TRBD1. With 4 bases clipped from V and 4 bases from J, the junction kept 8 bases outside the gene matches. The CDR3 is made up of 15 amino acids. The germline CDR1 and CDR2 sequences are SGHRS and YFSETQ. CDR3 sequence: CASSPRTGEGETQYF. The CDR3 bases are TGCGCCAGCAGCCCGCGGACAGGGGAAGGAGAGACCCAGTACTTC.

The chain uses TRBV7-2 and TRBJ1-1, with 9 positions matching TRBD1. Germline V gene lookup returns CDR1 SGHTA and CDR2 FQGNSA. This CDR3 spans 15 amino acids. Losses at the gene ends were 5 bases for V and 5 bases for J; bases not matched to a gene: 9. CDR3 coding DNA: TGTGCCAGCAGCCTTCCCGGGACAGGGAAAACTGAAGCTTTCTTT. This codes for CASSLPGTGKTEAFF.

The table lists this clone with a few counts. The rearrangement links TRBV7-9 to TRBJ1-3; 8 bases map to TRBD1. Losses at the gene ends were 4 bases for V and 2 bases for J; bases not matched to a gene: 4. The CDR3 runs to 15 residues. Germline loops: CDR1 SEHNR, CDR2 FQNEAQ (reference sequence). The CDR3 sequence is CASSSTGVTGNTIYF. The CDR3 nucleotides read TGTGCCAGCAGCTCGACAGGGGTAACTGGAAACACCATATATTTT.

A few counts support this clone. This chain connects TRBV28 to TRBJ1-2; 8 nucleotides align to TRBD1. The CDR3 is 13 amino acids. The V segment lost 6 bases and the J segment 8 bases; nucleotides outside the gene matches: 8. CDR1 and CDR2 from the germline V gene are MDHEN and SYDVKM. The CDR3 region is CASRDGQGGGYTF. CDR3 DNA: TGTGCCAGCAGGGACGGACAGGGAGGGGGCTACACCTTC.